These 26 T cell receptor beta chains came from one sample sequenced in a study of T cell repertoires in aging, cancer and after chemotherapy. Peripheral blood genomic DNA, not sorted cells or RNA, was the template. Multiplex touch-down PCR with TRB-A/B primers amplified rearranged V-D-J TRB sequences. TCRdb re-called the multiplex PCR reads through MiXCR, storing one row per CDR3 protein. The sample lists roughly 2,100 distinct CDR3 sequences, roughly 27% occurring once. The source material was blood. The source is a human donor with a solid tumor.

This chain connects TRBV5-1 to TRBJ2-7; 8 positions match TRBD2. The length of the CDR3 is 14 residues. In germline, CDR1 is SGHRS, CDR2 YFSETQ. Trimming at V came to 4 bases and at J to 6 bases, leaving 9 bases not matched to a gene. The CDR3 DNA is TGCGCCAGCAGCGTGAGCGGGAGTGCTGCCGAGCAGTACTTC. It codes for CASSVSGSAAEQYF.

The chain links TRBV7-2 to TRBJ2-7, with TRBD2 matching over 11 bases. V was clipped by 3 bases and J by 3 bases; unmatched bases: 1. The CDR3 consists of 14 residues. The V gene's germline CDR1 is SGHTA and CDR2 FQGNSA. This chain's CDR3 is CASSLGLAVYEQYF. The CDR3, as DNA: TGTGCCAGCAGCTTGGGACTAGCGGTCTACGAGCAGTACTTC.

This clonotype is labeled as medium-sized. V and J are TRBV7-6 and TRBJ2-3, with a weak D call TRBD2 (6 bases). The V gene lost 4 bases and the J gene lost 6 bases, with 14 bases spanning the gap. The CDR3 is 14 amino acids. Germline loops: CDR1 SGHVS, CDR2 FNYEAQ. The CDR3 DNA sequence: TGTGCCAGCAGCTCGGAGGGATTCGGGGATACGCAGTATTTT. It translates to CASSSEGFGDTQYF.

By share of the sample, this clonotype is medium-sized. The chain employs TRBV6-7 and TRBJ2-1; 8 bases agree with TRBD2. TRBV6-7 is assigned to the ORF class and has an uncertain function. Germline trimming cut 7 bases from V and 0 bases from J; bases unmatched to any gene: 11. The CDR3 sequence is 17 residues long. In DNA, the CDR3 is TGTGCCAGCAACGAGGCGGGAGGCCCCCTCTCCTACAATGAGCAGTTCTTC. The encoded protein is CASNEAGGPLSYNEQFF.

By sample share, this clonotype is medium-sized. The chain recombines TRBV30 with TRBJ2-1, with D unclear. The CDR3 consists of 14 residues. The ends were cut back, 3 bases at V and 0 bases at J, with 9 bases in the middle. Looked up from germline, CDR1 is GTSNPN and CDR2 is SVGIG (reference sequence). CDR3 sequence reads: CAWRRGSSYNEQFF. The CDR3 DNA sequence: TGTGCCTGGAGACGTGGTTCCTCCTACAATGAGCAGTTCTTC.

V and J are TRBV21-1 and TRBJ1-4. TRBV21-1 is flagged as a pseudogene. The CDR3 consists of 18 residues. CDR3 nucleotide sequence: TGTGCCAGTGTGCCTGGTCAGTCCAAGAGGGCAACTAATGAAAAACTGTTTTTT. Its translation: CASVPGQSKRATNEKLFF.

This clonotype was recorded only once. The CDR3 sequence is CSAGSGSLYNEQFF. The DNA of the CDR3 is TGCAGTGCTGGAAGCGGGAGTCTTTACAATGAGCAGTTCTTC. The rearrangement joins TRBV20-1 to TRBJ2-1, with TRBD2 identical over 8 bases. V shed 5 bases, J shed 4 bases, and the junction held 7 bases outside the gene matches. CDR1 is DFQATT and CDR2 is SNEGSKA in the germline V gene (reference sequence). This CDR3 contains 14 residues.

By sample fraction, this clonotype is medium-sized. This sequence joins TRBV7-2 and TRBJ2-5, with 7 bases fitting TRBD2. J was trimmed by 4 bases and V by 7 bases; bases with no gene match: 9. The CDR3 contains 14 residues. Germline CDR1 reads SGHTA; CDR2 reads FQGNSA. The CDR3 here is CASTPLAFGETQYF. The CDR3 DNA follows: TGTGCCAGCACCCCACTAGCGTTTGGAGAGACCCAGTACTTC.

By share, this clonotype counts as medium-sized. The chain carries TRBV19 and TRBJ1-5; D is possibly TRBD1 (5 bases). CDR1 LNHDA and CDR2 SQIVND come from the germline V gene (reference sequence). This CDR3 spans 15 amino acids. The V gene lost 2 bases and the J gene lost 4 bases, with 12 bases spanning the gap. DNA for the CDR3: TGTGCCAGTAGTATACTCGGGGGGTTTAATCAGCCCCAGCATTTT. This gives the protein CASSILGGFNQPQHF.

This clonotype was found a few times. V usage is TRBV5-4 and J usage is TRBJ2-1; 11 nucleotides align to TRBD2. The CDR3 is 17 residues long. V gave up 4 bases and J gave up 7 bases; unmatched junction bases: 13. Germline CDR1 reads SGHNT; CDR2 reads YYREEE (reference sequence). The CDR3 loop reads CASSNSLAGGLMNEQFF. CDR3 nucleotide sequence: TGTGCCAGCAGCAATTCTTTAGCGGGAGGGCTAATGAATGAGCAGTTCTTC.

A note on this clonotype: The germline gene is not matched at one end of the junction; a read error may be the cause. V is TRBV5-1 and J is TRBJ2-2; the match to TRBD2 covers 12 bases. The CDR3 covers 19 residues. Per the germline V gene, CDR1 is SGHRS and CDR2 is YFSETQ. Here the CDR3 DNA reads TGCGTCAGCAGCCCGCTTGATCAAGGACTAGCGGGATTCCGTCGGGAGCTGTTTTTT. Encoded protein: CVSSPLDQGLAGFRRELFF.

In its sample, this clonotype is medium-sized (0.01 to 0.1%). The chain is built from TRBV6-5 and TRBJ1-1, with D possibly matching TRBD1 (6 bases). This CDR3 comprises 15 residues. V was clipped by 0 bases and J by 5 bases, with 13 bases between them. Germline V CDR1 and CDR2: MNHEY, SVGAGI. In nucleotides, the CDR3 is TGTGCCAGCAGTTACTCTGTAGTCCAGGGGACTGAAGCTTTCTTT. Amino acid sequence: CASSYSVVQGTEAFF.

By sample fraction, this clonotype is medium-sized. This chain links TRBV6-5 with TRBJ1-2, with 8 bases matching TRBD1. Germline trimming cut 5 bases from V and 6 bases from J; bases unmatched to any gene: 8. Germline-derived CDR1 and CDR2 are MNHEY and SVGAGI. The CDR3 contains 14 residues. In DNA, the CDR3 is TGTGCCAGCAGTACCGGGACAGGAGTTGATGGCTACACCTTC. This codes for CASSTGTGVDGYTF.

The chain employs TRBV20-1 and TRBJ2-7; D gene ambiguous. The germline V and J ends were trimmed by 0 bases and 4 bases, with 7 bases remaining between them. CDR1 and CDR2 (germline): DFQATT, SNEGSKA (reference sequence). This CDR3 has 12 residues. The CDR3 loop is CSARETDYEQYF. In nucleotides, the CDR3 is TGCAGTGCTAGAGAGACGGATTACGAGCAGTACTTC.

By share, this clonotype ranks as medium-sized. V and J are TRBV7-2 and TRBJ2-5; tentative D call: TRBD2 (6 bases). The CDR3 is made up of 13 amino acids. CDR1 SGHTA and CDR2 FQGNSA come from the germline V gene. V was cut by 7 bases and J by 1 base, with 10 bases left in between. Written as DNA, the CDR3 is TGTGCCAGCATGGGGGGTCCCCAAGAGACCCAGTACTTC. The encoded protein is CASMGGPQETQYF.

Within the sample, this clonotype is medium-sized. As DNA, the CDR3 is TGTGCCAGCAGTTTGAGGCGGGCAGGGGTTGGCTACACCTTC. Amino acids: CASSLRRAGVGYTF. V usage is TRBV12-3 or TRBV12-4 and J usage is TRBJ1-2; D possibly corresponds to TRBD1 (6 bases). V gave up 3 bases and J gave up 7 bases, with 15 bases separating them. CDR3 size: 14 residues.

By its share, this clonotype is medium-sized. The chain couples TRBV12-3 or TRBV12-4 to TRBJ2-3, with D possibly TRBD2 on 6 matching bases. The V end was cut by 5 bases, the J end by 2 bases, with 11 bases between. The CDR3 has 14 amino acids. CDR3 residues: CASSRREDTDTQYF. In DNA form, the CDR3 reads TGTGCCAGCAGTCGTAGGGAGGACACAGATACGCAGTATTTT.

By proportion, this clonotype is medium-sized (0.01 to 0.1%). The V and J genes are TRBV12-3 or TRBV12-4 and TRBJ2-7; D not certain. This CDR3 has 13 amino acids. The V end was cut by 6 bases, the J end by 5 bases, with 14 bases between. The CDR3 loop is CASSKEIGDEQYF. CDR3 nucleotides: TGTGCCAGCAGCAAGGAGATTGGGGACGAGCAGTACTTC.

There are a few counts of this clonotype. The chain has TRBV5-1 and TRBJ1-2; a weak D match, TRBD1 (6 bases). CDR3 length equals 15 residues. With 4 bases removed from V and 0 bases from J, the gap between germline ends came to 13 bases. Germline V lookup: CDR1 SGHRS, CDR2 YFSETQ. CDR3 sequence (DNA): TGCGCCAGCAGCCTGAGACAGGACCCTAACTATGGCTACACCTTC. Amino acids: CASSLRQDPNYGYTF.

This clonotype is medium-sized. The J gene is TRBJ1-2, the V gene TRBV12-3 or TRBV12-4; tentative D call: TRBD1 (6 bases). Between the trimmed V and J ends, which lost 2 bases and 6 bases, there was a span of 19 bases. This CDR3 has 16 residues. As DNA, the CDR3 is TGTGCCAGCAGTTTACCTGGGCTCGCAGGGGCAGATGGCTACACCTTC. Residues: CASSLPGLAGADGYTF.

This clonotype is medium-sized (0.01 to 0.1%) in the sample. J is TRBJ2-1 and V is TRBV27; unclear D gene. This CDR3 contains 16 residues. Germline V gene data show CDR1 as MNHEY and CDR2 as SMNVEV (reference sequence). With 2 bases removed from V and 0 bases from J, the gap between germline ends came to 11 bases. The CDR3 DNA reads TGTGCCAGCAGTTTAACCCCGATAAGCTCCTACAATGAGCAGTTCTTC. Its translation: CASSLTPISSYNEQFF.

By sample share, this clonotype is medium-sized. The chain combines TRBV27 with TRBJ2-7, with a weak D call TRBD2 (5 bases). Trimming left V 6 bases short and J 6 bases short, with 9 bases between. Germline V CDR1 and CDR2: MNHEY, SMNVEV (reference sequence). The CDR3 runs 11 residues. This chain's CDR3 is CASRGGREQYF. The CDR3 DNA is TGTGCCAGCAGAGGAGGCCGCGAGCAGTACTTC.

This clonotype is termed medium-sized. The rearrangement joins TRBV6-2 or TRBV6-3 to TRBJ2-7, with D possibly being TRBD2 (5 bases). From germline, CDR1 is MNHEY and CDR2 SVGEGT. The V gene lost 9 bases and the J gene lost 1 base, with 10 bases spanning the gap. There are 12 residues in the CDR3. CDR3 DNA sequence: TGTGCCAGTGCCGGACTTTCCTACGAGCAGTACTTC. Protein product: CASAGLSYEQYF.

This clonotype was detected only once. The gene calls are TRBV6-5 and TRBJ1-2; D might be TRBD1 (5 bases). V was trimmed by 3 bases and J by 3 bases, leaving 8 bases between them. This CDR3 has 13 amino acids. CDR1 is MNHEY, CDR2 SVGAGI, per germline. The CDR3 loop is CASSYGGDYGYTF. CDR3 nucleotide sequence: TGTGCCAGCAGTTATGGGGGGGACTATGGCTACACCTTC.

This chain links TRBV7-3 with TRBJ1-5; D ambiguous. This CDR3 comprises 14 residues. From germline, CDR1 is SGHTA and CDR2 FQGTGA. V lost 2 bases, J lost 2 bases, and 7 bases lay in between. The CDR3 is CASSLVRGNQPQHF. DNA for the CDR3: TGTGCCAGCAGCTTAGTCCGTGGCAATCAGCCCCAGCATTTT.

This clonotype is judged medium-sized. This chain joins TRBV10-3 and TRBJ2-1, with TRBD1 matching over 7 bases. Germline V CDR1 and CDR2: ENHRY, SYGVKD. The V segment lost 3 bases and the J segment 7 bases; nucleotides outside the gene matches: 12. The CDR3 length is 16 residues. CDR3 bases: TGTGCCATCAGTGACCAGACAGGGCGAGGTTTGAATGAGCAGTTCTTC. Protein: CAISDQTGRGLNEQFF.